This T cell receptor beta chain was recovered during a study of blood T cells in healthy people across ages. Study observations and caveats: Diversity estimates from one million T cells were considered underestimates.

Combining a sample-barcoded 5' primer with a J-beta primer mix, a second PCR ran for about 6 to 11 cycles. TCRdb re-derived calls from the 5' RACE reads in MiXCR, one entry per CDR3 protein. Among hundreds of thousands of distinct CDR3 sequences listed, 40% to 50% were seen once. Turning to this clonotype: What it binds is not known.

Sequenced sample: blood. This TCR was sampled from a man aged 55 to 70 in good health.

The CDR3 protein is CASSQGDLNNSPLHF. CDR3 in DNA: TGTGCCAGCAGCCAAGGCGACCTTAATAATTCACCCCTCCACTTT. This chain uses TRBV3-1 with TRBJ1-6; D gene unclear. V was cut by 1 base and J by 5 bases, with 9 bases left in between. The CDR3 covers 15 residues. From germline, CDR1 is LGHDT and CDR2 YNNKEL (reference sequence).